This TCR beta chain was obtained from a study of T cell repertoires in aging, cancer and after chemotherapy. The wider study: Donors were grouped into six age bands spanning 30 or younger through 70 or older.

Amplification of TCR beta used genomic DNA extracted from peripheral blood. Overall study findings and caveats: Age-matched healthy donors had significantly more diverse, less clonal blood TCR repertoires than untreated cancer patients.

The germline V gene has CDR1 DFQATT and CDR2 SNEGSKA (reference sequence). Trimming left V 3 bases short and J 6 bases short, with 6 bases between. The CDR3 consists of 11 residues. A word on this clonotype: Antigen: not known.

TRB rearrangements spanning V, D and J were amplified using mixed TRB-A/B primers. TCRdb fed the multiplex PCR reads into MiXCR, producing one record per CDR3 protein. Of roughly 7,100 distinct CDR3 sequences in the sample, 53% are singletons; the top ten hold about 2%. The sequence was collected from a human donor with a solid tumor. The sequenced sample consisted of blood. The chain uses TRBV20-1 and TRBJ2-1; D uncertain. CDR3: CSASWRNEQFF. The CDR3 bases are TGCAGTGCTAGTTGGCGCAATGAGCAGTTCTTC.